What follows are 2 T cell receptor beta chains derived from one specimen sequenced in a study of blood T cell repertoires in COVID-19. Here immunoSEQ multiplex PCR was the method, and the copy in TCRdb shows in-frame clones only, minus some. The sample includes about 250,000 clones, about 80% of them seen just once. Sequencing was performed on peripheral blood. Receptors were obtained from a man of 80 years or more with acute or convalescent COVID-19.

The chain recombines TRBV5-8 with TRBJ1-3; 8 positions match TRBD1. The junction had 6 bases not matched to a gene; V was cut back by 0 bases and J by 4 bases. CDR3 length: 16 residues. Germline-derived CDR1 and CDR2 are SGHTS and YDEGEE. For the CDR3, the DNA is TGTGCCAGCAGCTTGGCCCAGGGGGCGCGGGGAAACACCATATATTTT. Protein: CASSLAQGARGNTIYF. Full variable domain (missing parts from reference TRBV5-8 and TRBJ1-3): EAGVTQSPTHLIKTRGQQATLRCSPISGHTSVYWYQQALGLGLQFLLWYDEGEERNRGNFPPRFSGRQFPNYSSELNVNALELEDSALYLCASSLAQGARGNTIYFGEGSWLTVV.

The chain recombines TRBV19 with TRBJ2-1; 8 positions match TRBD2. Per germline, CDR1 LNHDA and CDR2 SQIVND (reference sequence). This CDR3 is built from 15 residues. The J segment lost 0 bases and the V segment lost 10 bases, leaving 8 bases of the junction unmatched. CDR3: CATALSGSSYNEQFF. The CDR3 DNA follows: TGTGCCACCGCGCTGAGCGGGAGCTCCTACAATGAGCAGTTCTTC.